This T cell receptor (beta chain) is from a study of blood T cell repertoires in COVID-19. This CDR3 region has 18 residues. Trimming took 8 bases from V and 0 from J; bases not matched to a gene: 15. Germline values: CDR1 MNHEY, CDR2 SMNVEV (reference sequence). Sequencing used immunoSEQ multiplex PCR; TCRdb keeps in-frame clones, though not all of them. The profile shows a few hundred thousand clones, about 81% of them singletons. Recovered status in Cohort 3 required two negative PCRs, clearance, or symptom resolution. The sequenced material came from PBMCs or T cells enriched from blood (not recorded which). This clonotype was sampled from a man aged 40-49 years who had recovered from COVID-19. V is TRBV27 and J is TRBJ2-3; the match to TRBD2 covers 9 bases. CDR3 loop: CASWASSGRTISTDTQYF. CDR3 coding DNA: TGTGCCAGCTGGGCCTCCAGCGGGAGGACAATAAGCACAGATACGCAGTATTTT.